One and the same sample provided the 26 T cell receptor beta chains below, sequenced in a study of regulatory T cells in long-lasting Graves disease. With iRepertoire HTBI primers and Arm-PCR of CDR3 regions, TCR beta libraries were built. TCRdb re-called the multiplex PCR reads with MiXCR, one entry per CDR3 protein. The sample has roughly 490,000 distinct CDR3 sequences; approximately 23% are singletons. The time point here: persistent/refractory GD, antithyroid drugs over 5 years with positive TRAb. Following extraction of RNA from PBMCs, that RNA was used to make the TCR library. Specimen: peripheral blood mononuclear cells (PBMCs), collected when the disease was refractory, from a patient treated with antithyroid drugs. The receptor source for this set is a female donor with Graves disease.

This clonotype was observed a handful of times. This chain links TRBV18 with TRBJ2-5, with TRBD1 matching 7 bases. V was clipped by 6 bases and J by 2 bases; unmatched bases: 3. CDR3 size: 13 residues. Germline lookup yields CDR1 KGHSH and CDR2 LQKENI. CDR3 coding DNA: TGTGCCAGCTCCACAGGGGCTCAAGAGACCCAGTACTTC. Amino acids: CASSTGAQETQYF.

This chain joins TRBV29-1 and TRBJ2-1; TRBD2 aligns across 9 bases. Germline assignment: CDR1 SQVTM and CDR2 ANQGSEA. The V segment lost 2 bases and the J segment 6 bases; nucleotides outside the gene matches: 8. The CDR3 is made up of 15 amino acids. The CDR3 DNA sequence: TGCAGCGTTGAACTTAGCGGGAGTCCAGGCAATGAGCAGTTCTTC. Translated: CSVELSGSPGNEQFF.

Remarks on this clonotype: This may be a read error, as it is one base from a much larger clone. The V gene is TRBV12-3 or TRBV12-4, the J gene TRBJ2-2; TRBD1 matches 7 bases. The CDR3 is made up of 14 amino acids. CDR3 protein: CASPGQMNTEELFF. The CDR3 DNA sequence: TGTGCCAGCCCGGGACAGATGAACACCGAGGAGCTGTTTTTT.

The chain links TRBV7-9 to TRBJ1-5, with TRBD1 matching over 7 bases. In germline, CDR1 is SEHNR, CDR2 FQNEAQ (reference sequence). CDR3 length equals 15 residues. V trimming: 7 bases; J trimming: 4 bases; junction bases outside the gene matches: 10. CDR3 residues: CASITRDRTNQPQHF. The DNA for the CDR3 is TGTGCCAGCATCACCCGGGACAGAACAAATCAGCCCCAGCATTTT. The full variable domain, in which reference TRBV7-9 and TRBJ1-5 provide the parts outside the CDR3, is DTGVSQNPRHKITKRGQNVTFRCDPISEHNRLYWYRQTLGQGPEFLTYFQNEAQLEKSRLLSDRFSAERPKGSFSTLEIQRTEQGDSAMYLCASITRDRTNQPQHFGDGTRLSIL.

This clonotype was recorded at least ten times. The chain uses TRBV5-1 and TRBJ1-1; D remains unclear. Trimming took 1 base from V and 7 from J, leaving 14 bases between them. The CDR3 has 14 amino acids. Germline CDR1 is SGHRS and CDR2 is YFSETQ. The CDR3 loop reads CASSLFSGYNEAFF. The CDR3 coding sequence is TGCGCCAGCAGCTTGTTCTCTGGGTATAATGAAGCTTTCTTT.

The DNA for the CDR3 is TGTGCCAGCAGTTACATCCCCTTTCCTGACGCGACGCCCCTCCACTTT. Translating it yields CASSYIPFPDATPLHF. V usage is TRBV6-5 and J usage is TRBJ1-6; D call uncertain. This CDR3 has 16 residues. CDR1 and CDR2 (germline): MNHEY, SVGAGI. Deletions cut 2 bases from V and 13 bases from J, with 21 bases between.

This clonotype was observed at least ten times. The rearrangement links TRBV6-2 or TRBV6-3 to TRBJ1-2; D ambiguous. Trimming took 7 bases from V and 4 from J, leaving 13 bases between them. Germline lookup yields CDR1 MNHEY and CDR2 SVGEGT. The CDR3 extends over 13 amino acids. The CDR3 DNA sequence: TGTGCCAGCACGATTACTGACGGCTATGGCTACACCTTC. As protein: CASTITDGYGYTF.

This rearrangement joins TRBV7-2 to TRBJ2-3, with D tentatively TRBD1 (5 bases). Germline CDR1 and CDR2: SGHTA and FQGNSA. The CDR3 covers 14 residues. Trimming removed 5 bases at V and 0 bases at J, with 9 bases between. DNA of the CDR3: TGTGCCAGCAGCCCGACAGCTAGCACAGATACGCAGTATTTT. It encodes CASSPTASTDTQYF. The entire variable domain, with the rest obtained from reference TRBV7-2 and TRBJ2-3, is as follows: GAGVSQSPSNKVTEKGKDVELRCDPISGHTALYWYRQSLGQGLEFLIYFQGNSAPDKSGLPSDRFSAERTGGSVSTLTIQRTQQEDSAVYLCASSPTASTDTQYFGPGTRLTVL.

In this sample, this clonotype turned up many times. The chain employs TRBV9 and TRBJ1-1; weak D call: TRBD1 (6 bases). Trimming took 4 bases from V and 1 from J, leaving 14 bases between them. This CDR3 is built from 15 residues. CDR1 is SGDLS, CDR2 YYNGEE, per germline. The DNA for the CDR3 is TGTGCCAGCAGCCCAGAGGGGGGACCGAACACTGAAGCTTTCTTT. This codes for CASSPEGGPNTEAFF.

This clonotype has a count of ten or more. The chain joins TRBV28 to TRBJ2-7; maybe TRBD2 (6 bases). Germline CDR1 is MDHEN and CDR2 is SYDVKM. The CDR3 runs 14 residues. V shed 6 bases and J shed 0 bases, with 12 bases lying between them. CDR3 amino acids: CASRWRRDSYEQYF. CDR3 bases: TGTGCCAGCAGGTGGCGGCGGGACTCCTACGAGCAGTACTTC.

This clonotype was detected a few times. The chain joins TRBV6-2 or TRBV6-3 to TRBJ2-7; 11 bases match TRBD2. This CDR3 is 16 amino acids long. V trimming: 4 bases; J trimming: 5 bases; junction bases outside the gene matches: 10. The V gene's germline CDR1 is MNHEY and CDR2 SVGEGT. The CDR3 nucleotides are TGTGCCAGCAGTTCCGGACTAGCGGGCTTCGGGGACGAGCAGTACTTC. Its translation: CASSSGLAGFGDEQYF.

Only a few counts were recorded for this clonotype. The V and J genes are TRBV7-2 and TRBJ1-2; a weak D match, TRBD1 (6 bases). The CDR3 extends over 16 amino acids. Trimming removed 0 bases at V and 8 bases at J, with 19 bases between. Germline V gene sequence: CDR1 SGHTA, CDR2 FQGNSA. CDR3 coding DNA: TGTGCCAGCAGCTTAGCAACAGCTGGCAGGGGATGGGGCTACACCTTC. It translates to CASSLATAGRGWGYTF.

In its sample, this clonotype was seen many times. The chain combines TRBV28 with TRBJ2-7, with TRBD1 matching 8 bases. V was pared by 5 bases and J by 6 bases, with 9 bases of the junction left unmatched. CDR3 size: 14 residues. CDR1 is MDHEN, CDR2 SYDVKM, per germline. DNA of the CDR3: TGTGCCAGCAGTGTGGCCAGGGGGCGCTTCGAGCAGTACTTC. It translates to CASSVARGRFEQYF.

The chain couples TRBV5-1 to TRBJ1-1; 9 bases agree with TRBD1. The junction had 5 bases not matched to a gene; V was cut back by 7 bases and J by 1 base. Germline CDR1 is SGHRS and CDR2 is YFSETQ. The CDR3 length is 14 residues. The CDR3 DNA reads as TGCGCCAGCGGGACAGGGACTTCGAACACTGAAGCTTTCTTT. It codes for CASGTGTSNTEAFF.

This clonotype was counted at least ten times. J is TRBJ2-5 and V is TRBV2; no firm D call. Per the germline V gene, CDR1 is SNHLY and CDR2 is FYNNEI. CDR3 length: 12 residues. The germline V and J ends were trimmed by 6 bases and 2 bases, with 7 bases remaining between them. CDR3 region: CASRRLQETQYF. DNA for the CDR3: TGTGCCAGCAGGAGATTACAAGAGACCCAGTACTTC.

There are a few counts of this clonotype. CDR3 region: CASSPGAGLGGEQYF. The CDR3 DNA reads TGTGCCAGCAGCCCAGGGGCCGGACTAGGAGGAGAGCAGTACTTC. The V and J genes are TRBV13 and TRBJ2-7; perhaps TRBD2 as D (7 bases). The germline gives CDR1 PRHDT, CDR2 FYEKMQ (reference sequence). The germline V and J ends were trimmed by 5 bases and 7 bases, with 21 bases remaining between them. The length of the CDR3 is 15 residues.

For this clonotype: This sequence may be a read error, since a much larger clone differs from it by one base. V is TRBV11-2 and J is TRBJ2-7, with no clear D. Germline V gene data show CDR1 as SGHAT and CDR2 as FQNNGV. CDR3 length: 12 residues. This chain's CDR3 is CASSLTRYEQHF. The CDR3 nucleotides read TGTGCCAGCAGCTTGACCCGCTACGAGCAGCACTTC.

This clonotype occurred many times. The chain recombines TRBV2 with TRBJ2-7, with D tentatively TRBD1 or TRBD2 (5 bases each). CDR1 SNHLY and CDR2 FYNNEI come from the germline V gene. V dropped 6 bases and J dropped 2 bases, with 20 bases sitting between them. CDR3 size: 16 residues. DNA of the CDR3: TGTGCCAGCAGGAGGGTGGTGGGGCACCCTACCTACGAGCAGTACTTC. It is translated as CASRRVVGHPTYEQYF.

J is TRBJ1-1 and V is TRBV5-1, with D perhaps matching TRBD1 (5 bases). The CDR3 loop spans 14 amino acids. V was pared by 3 bases and J by 11 bases, with 20 bases between. The V gene's germline CDR1 is SGHRS and CDR2 YFSETQ. The CDR3 spells CASSSRDVGVRAFF. The DNA of the CDR3 is TGCGCCAGCAGCTCACGGGATGTGGGGGTGAGGGCTTTCTTT.

This clonotype was seen at least ten times. The J gene is TRBJ1-5, the V gene TRBV12-3 or TRBV12-4; D unresolved. This CDR3 is 12 amino acids long. With 6 bases removed from V and 6 bases from J, the gap between germline ends came to 9 bases. The CDR3 reads CASSVGVQPQHF. CDR3 nucleotides: TGTGCCAGCAGCGTCGGGGTTCAGCCCCAGCATTTT.

Worth noting for this clonotype: A single base separates this from a much larger clone, so it may be a read error. The genes are TRBV12-3 or TRBV12-4 and TRBJ1-5; 7 nucleotides line up with TRBD1. Trimming cost V 6 bases and J 5 bases; bases outside gene matches: 10. This CDR3 has 15 residues. The CDR3 region has the DNA TGTGCCAGCAGCCTGACAGGGCTTGGCGATCAGCCCCAGCATTTT. It translates to CASSLTGLGDQPQHF.

In this sample, this clonotype turned up many times. This rearrangement joins TRBV12-3 or TRBV12-4 to TRBJ1-5; D perhaps matches TRBD1 (5 bases). Trimming took off 2 bases at V and 2 bases at J, with 10 bases between the two ends. There are 15 residues in the CDR3. This chain's CDR3 is CASSLSGPGNQPQHF. The CDR3 DNA is TGTGCCAGCAGTTTATCAGGGCCGGGCAATCAGCCCCAGCATTTT.

This chain uses TRBV4-3 with TRBJ1-2, with 9 bases that match TRBD1. Germline V gene data show CDR1 as LGHNA and CDR2 as YSLEER. Trimming took 1 base from V and 5 from J; bases not matched to a gene: 8. The CDR3 sequence is 16 residues long. For the CDR3, the DNA is TGCGCCAGCAGCCAAGTTACAGGGGGCGGAGGATATGGCTACACCTTC. Its translation: CASSQVTGGGGYGYTF.

The chain is built from TRBV7-2 and TRBJ1-1; the D gene is possibly TRBD1 (5 bases). Per the germline V gene, CDR1 is SGHTA and CDR2 is FQGNSA. This CDR3 is 15 amino acids long. V lost 4 bases and J 2 bases, leaving 14 bases between the germline ends. CDR3 sequence (DNA): TGTGCCAGCAGCTCTGGGCGGACACTTAACACTGAAGCTTTCTTT. Its translation is CASSSGRTLNTEAFF.

In this sample, this clonotype turned up a few times. The chain combines TRBV30 with TRBJ1-5, with D maybe TRBD1 (5 bases). Per germline, CDR1 GTSNPN and CDR2 SVGIG (reference sequence). V was shortened by 3 bases and J by 0 bases, with 12 bases between the two germline ends. This CDR3 spans 15 amino acids. This CDR3 reads CAWRGAGFSNQPQHF. The CDR3 coding sequence is TGTGCCTGGAGAGGGGCCGGGTTTAGCAATCAGCCCCAGCATTTT.

The V and J genes are TRBV2 and TRBJ2-3, with TRBD2 identical over 9 bases. Germline trimming cut 7 bases from V and 9 bases from J; bases unmatched to any gene: 14. CDR3 size: 15 residues. The germline V gene has CDR1 SNHLY and CDR2 FYNNEI. The DNA for the CDR3 is TGTGCCAGCACCGGGGTGGTAGCGGGAGTTGGAACGCAGTATTTT. Translation: CASTGVVAGVGTQYF. Based on the CDR3 plus reference TRBV2 and TRBJ2-3, the full variable domain is EPEVTQTPSHQVTQMGQEVILRCVPISNHLYFYWYRQILGQKVEFLVSFYNNEISEKSEIFDDQFSVERPDGSNFTLKIRSTKLEDSAMYFCASTGVVAGVGTQYFGPGTRLTVL.